Following are 28 T cell receptor beta chains from one sample sequenced in a study of T-cell memory formation after mild COVID-19. MiXCR, run by TCRdb on the 5' RACE reads, gives a single entry per CDR3 protein. Here the sample spans tens of thousands of distinct CDR3 sequences, approximately 9.7% being singletons. The sequencing sample was made of PBMCs or a T cell subset sorted from them (not recorded which). The receptors originated from an adult woman who had mild COVID-19 (a few samples of this study predate the infection). Cell type and time point are not known.

CDR3: CASLLLAGGSDEQFF. Written as DNA, the CDR3 is TGTGCCAGCTTACTATTGGCGGGAGGGTCAGATGAGCAGTTCTTC. This chain joins TRBV12-3 or TRBV12-4 and TRBJ2-1; 9 positions match TRBD2. V lost 8 bases, J lost 8 bases, and 13 bases stayed unmatched. This CDR3 spans 15 amino acids.

V usage is TRBV20-1 and J usage is TRBJ2-7, with 12 bases aligning to TRBD2. The CDR3 is made up of 17 amino acids. The germline V gene encodes CDR1 DFQATT and CDR2 SNEGSKA (reference sequence). J gave up 2 bases and V 0 bases, and 8 bases lay outside the gene matches. CDR3 bases: TGCAGTGCTAGAGAGCGACTAGCGGGGGTTCCCCCCTACGAGCAGTACTTC. The encoded protein is CSARERLAGVPPYEQYF.

This clonotype came up a few times. This chain joins TRBV12-3 or TRBV12-4 and TRBJ2-5; D is uncertain. The germline V and J ends were trimmed by 2 bases and 2 bases, with 9 bases remaining between them. The CDR3 contains 14 residues. The CDR3 protein is CASSLRRRQETQYF. The CDR3 region has the DNA TGTGCCAGCAGTTTACGGCGGAGACAAGAGACCCAGTACTTC.

The table lists this clonotype with a few counts. The chain joins TRBV7-2 to TRBJ2-4, with D perhaps TRBD1 (5 bases). Trimming shortened V by 1 base and J by 1 base, and 8 bases separated the two germline ends. The CDR3 totals 15 residues. Germline V gives CDR1 SGHTA, CDR2 FQGNSA. CDR3 bases: TGTGCCAGCAGCTTAGGGGCAGGGGCCAAAAACATTCAGTACTTC. Translated, it gives CASSLGAGAKNIQYF.

This clonotype was detected ten times or more. V is TRBV14 and J is TRBJ2-7, with 10 bases that match TRBD1. There are 16 residues in the CDR3. J gave up 12 bases and V 0 bases, and 14 bases lay outside the gene matches. Germline CDR1 is SGHDN and CDR2 is FVKESK. CDR3 in amino acids: CASSQELGQGRPVRYF. CDR3 nucleotides: TGTGCCAGCAGCCAAGAATTGGGACAGGGGCGTCCTGTACGGTACTTC. The full variable domain, with the rest looked up from reference TRBV14 and TRBJ2-7, is EAGVTQFPSHSVIEKGQTVTLRCDPISGHDNLYWYRRVMGKEIKFLLHFVKESKQDESGMPNNRFLAERTGGTYSTLKVQPAELEDSGVYFCASSQELGQGRPVRYFGPGTRLTVT.

This clonotype occurred many times. The gene calls are TRBV27 and TRBJ2-7; D not certain. The ends were cut back, 2 bases at V and 3 bases at J, with 14 bases in the middle. CDR3 length: 15 residues. Germline V gene sequence: CDR1 MNHEY, CDR2 SMNVEV (reference sequence). DNA for the CDR3: TGTGCCAGCAGTTTAAAGGGCAGCCGATTCTACGAGCAGTACTTC. It codes for CASSLKGSRFYEQYF.

This clonotype has a count of ten or more. The chain links TRBV4-3 to TRBJ2-3, with unresolved D. Germline assignment: CDR1 LGHNA and CDR2 YSLEER. V was pared by 0 bases and J by 4 bases, with 11 bases between. This CDR3 is 15 amino acids long. CDR3 loop: CASSQDRASPDTQYF. The CDR3 DNA sequence: TGCGCCAGCAGCCAAGATCGGGCCAGCCCAGATACGCAGTATTTT.

CDR3 DNA: TGTGCCAGCAGTTCCTGGACTGTACTAGCCAAAAACATTCAGTACTTC. Its protein is CASSSWTVLAKNIQYF. This rearrangement joins TRBV6-2 or TRBV6-3 to TRBJ2-4; perhaps TRBD2 as D (5 bases). This CDR3 spans 16 amino acids. Trimming removed 4 bases at V and 0 bases at J, with 13 bases between. Per the germline V gene, CDR1 is MNHEY and CDR2 is SVGEGT.

This chain joins TRBV2 and TRBJ2-1, with 7 bases that match TRBD1. The CDR3 runs 16 residues. V lost 4 bases and J lost 2; bases outside the gene matches: 8. Per the germline V gene, CDR1 is SNHLY and CDR2 is FYNNEI. CDR3 coding DNA: TGTGCCAGCAGTGTGGTCGGGACAGCTACCTACAATGAGCAGTTCTTC. It codes for CASSVVGTATYNEQFF.

This sequence joins TRBV18 and TRBJ2-3, with D hard to call. Germline assignment: CDR1 KGHSH and CDR2 LQKENI. With 2 bases removed from V and 1 base from J, the gap between germline ends came to 7 bases. CDR3 length equals 14 residues. The CDR3 nucleotides read TGTGCCAGCTCACCAGGGTTACGCACAGATACGCAGTATTTT. Residues: CASSPGLRTDTQYF. Variable domain in full (rest from reference TRBV18 and TRBJ2-3): NAGVMQNPRHLVRRRGQEARLRCSPMKGHSHVYWYRQLPEEGLKFMVYLQKENIIDESGMPKERFSAEFPKEGPSILRIQQVVRGDSAAYFCASSPGLRTDTQYFGPGTRLTVL.

This clonotype was recorded a few times. J is TRBJ2-2 and V is TRBV12-3 or TRBV12-4, with TRBD2 matching 11 bases. This CDR3 contains 15 residues. V lost 6 bases to trimming and J lost 1 base; unmatched junction nucleotides: 1. The CDR3 DNA sequence: TGTGCCAGCAGCGGGACTAGCGGGAACACCGGGGAGCTGTTTTTT. It encodes CASSGTSGNTGELFF.

This clonotype was recorded many times. This rearrangement joins TRBV7-8 to TRBJ1-2; TRBD1 matches 7 bases. Trimming took 1 base from V and 5 from J; bases not matched to a gene: 7. Germline-derived CDR1 and CDR2 are SGHVS and FQNEAQ. The CDR3 is made up of 15 amino acids. DNA of the CDR3: TGTGCCAGCAGCTTAGGGACAGGTCTAAATTATGGCTACACCTTC. It codes for CASSLGTGLNYGYTF.

The chain carries TRBV15 and TRBJ2-7; D not resolved. Trimming shortened V by 1 base and J by 1 base, and 11 bases separated the two germline ends. The CDR3 extends over 15 amino acids. Germline values: CDR1 LNHNV, CDR2 YYDKDF (reference sequence). The CDR3: CATSRALVSSYEQYF. As DNA, the CDR3 is TGTGCCACCAGCAGAGCGCTGGTCAGTTCCTACGAGCAGTACTTC.

This clonotype has just a few counts. The V and J genes are TRBV12-3 or TRBV12-4 and TRBJ2-5; weak D call: TRBD1 (5 bases). Trimming stripped 8 bases from V and 1 base from J, with 11 bases between. The CDR3 totals 13 residues. The CDR3 is CASGRALQETQYF. CDR3 coding DNA: TGTGCCAGCGGCAGGGCCCTCCAAGAGACCCAGTACTTC.

The V gene is TRBV6-5, the J gene TRBJ1-2, with D uncertain. The V gene lost 8 bases and the J gene lost 8 bases, with 18 bases spanning the gap. The CDR3 is 13 residues long. CDR1 is MNHEY and CDR2 is SVGAGI in the germline V gene. The DNA of the CDR3 is TGTGCCAGCGCCGAGCGCTCCCTTGGGGGCTACACCTTC. As protein: CASAERSLGGYTF.

About this clonotype itself: A read error may be the cause here, since a much bigger clone is one base away. The J gene is TRBJ2-3, the V gene TRBV5-1, with 8 bases fitting TRBD1. The germline V gene encodes CDR1 SGHRS and CDR2 YFSETQ. There are 15 residues in the CDR3. The CDR3 nucleotides read TGCGCCAGCAGATTGGGACAGGCCCGCACAGATACGCAGTATTTT. Residues: CASRLGQARTDTQYF.

In this sample, this clonotype turned up many times. CDR3 residues: CATSEPGLSYNEQFF. CDR3 nucleotide sequence: TGTGCCACCAGTGAGCCTGGCCTCTCCTACAATGAGCAGTTCTTC. The chain combines TRBV24-1 with TRBJ2-1; D gene uncertain. Germline loops: CDR1 KGHDR, CDR2 SFDVKD. The CDR3 runs 15 residues. V was trimmed by 4 bases and J by 0 bases, leaving 9 bases between them.

The rearrangement uses TRBV20-1 and TRBJ2-5, with D perhaps TRBD2 (5 bases). This CDR3 region has 16 residues. Looked up from germline, CDR1 is DFQATT and CDR2 is SNEGSKA (reference sequence). Trimming took 3 bases from V and 3 from J, leaving 20 bases between them. CDR3 in amino acids: CSASPQRLVGKETQYF. As DNA, the CDR3 is TGCAGTGCTAGCCCTCAGCGCCTTGTCGGGAAAGAGACCCAGTACTTC.

This clonotype was seen a handful of times. J is TRBJ1-4 and V is TRBV4-2, with D possibly TRBD1 on 5 matching bases. CDR1 and CDR2 (germline): LGHNA, YNFKEQ. CDR3 length: 19 residues. Trimming took off 0 bases at V and 17 bases at J, with 34 bases between the two ends. The CDR3 loop reads CASSQEERGGEPVMKNRFF. DNA for the CDR3: TGTGCCAGCAGCCAAGAGGAAAGGGGAGGAGAACCGGTAATGAAAAACCGTTTTTTT.

This clonotype occurred many times. V gene TRBV6-2 or TRBV6-3 combines with J gene TRBJ2-7; TRBD2 matches 7 bases. Losses at the gene ends were 4 bases for V and 2 bases for J; bases not matched to a gene: 8. This CDR3 contains 15 residues. Germline CDR1 MNHEY, CDR2 SVGEGT. The CDR3, as DNA: TGTGCCAGCAGTTTACGAGGGAGGGCCCCCTACGAGCAGTACTTC. This translates into CASSLRGRAPYEQYF.

The genes are TRBV5-1 and TRBJ2-2; D gene ambiguous. CDR3 length: 15 amino acids. The V end was cut by 0 bases, the J end by 5 bases, with 11 bases between. Germline CDR1 is SGHRS and CDR2 is YFSETQ. The CDR3 DNA reads TGCGCCAGCAGCTTGGTGGACCCGCGGACCGGGGAGCTGTTTTTT. Its translation: CASSLVDPRTGELFF.

The chain is built from TRBV7-3 and TRBJ2-1, with D possibly TRBD2 on 6 matching bases. The CDR3 consists of 15 residues. The germline V gene encodes CDR1 SGHTA and CDR2 FQGTGA. V lost 4 bases and J lost 9, with 19 bases in between. CDR3 amino acids: CASSSVRSGRGEQFF. CDR3 nucleotides: TGTGCCAGCAGCTCAGTCCGTAGCGGTAGGGGTGAGCAGTTCTTC.

The V and J genes are TRBV6-2 or TRBV6-3 and TRBJ2-7, with no clear D. Germline-derived CDR1 and CDR2 are MNHEY and SVGEGT. Trimming pared 1 base from V and 0 bases from J, leaving 1 base between. CDR3 length: 12 residues. The CDR3 region has the DNA TGTGCCAGCAGTTACTTCTCCTACGAGCAGTACTTC. Translated, it gives CASSYFSYEQYF.

The V call is TRBV29-1, the J call TRBJ2-7; D uncertain. This CDR3 comprises 12 residues. Germline assignment: CDR1 SQVTM and CDR2 ANQGSEA. Trimming stripped 4 bases from V and 1 base from J, with 8 bases between. The CDR3, as DNA: TGCAGCGTTGCTGACGGTTCCTACGAGCAGTACTTC. Residues: CSVADGSYEQYF.

This clonotype came up a few times. V is TRBV5-1 and J is TRBJ2-5, with 9 bases fitting TRBD1. Losses at the gene ends were 3 bases for V and 2 bases for J; bases not matched to a gene: 8. The length of the CDR3 is 16 residues. Germline V gives CDR1 SGHRS, CDR2 YFSETQ. CDR3 in amino acids: CASSSAGTGIQETQYF. In DNA, the CDR3 is TGCGCCAGCAGCTCCGCTGGGACAGGGATTCAAGAGACCCAGTACTTC.

This clonotype was detected only a few times. This chain joins TRBV5-6 and TRBJ2-3; weak D call: TRBD2 (5 bases). Germline V gene lookup returns CDR1 SGHDT and CDR2 YYEEEE. The CDR3 contains 14 residues. Trimming cost V 4 bases and J 6 bases, with 15 bases left between them. CDR3 bases: TGTGCCAGCAGCCCTGGACTGACTGTGGATACGCAGTATTTT. Residues: CASSPGLTVDTQYF.

The chain has TRBV6-5 and TRBJ2-6, with 12 bases aligning to TRBD2. Germline-derived CDR1 and CDR2 are MNHEY and SVGAGI. V shed 2 bases, J shed 2 bases, and the junction held 4 bases outside the gene matches. CDR3 length: 18 residues. This chain's CDR3 is CASSYLAGGLAGANVLTF. CDR3 DNA: TGTGCCAGCAGTTACCTAGCGGGAGGGTTAGCTGGGGCCAACGTCCTGACTTTC.

At least ten counts were recorded for this clonotype. The rearrangement links TRBV25-1 to TRBJ2-5; 8 positions match TRBD1. The CDR3 is 14 amino acids. The V gene's germline CDR1 is MGHDK and CDR2 SYGVNS. Unmatched junction bases numbered 6, after V lost 5 bases and J lost 4 bases. As DNA, the CDR3 is TGTGCCAGCAGTCCAGGACAGGGTGGAGAGACCCAGTACTTC. Translated: CASSPGQGGETQYF.